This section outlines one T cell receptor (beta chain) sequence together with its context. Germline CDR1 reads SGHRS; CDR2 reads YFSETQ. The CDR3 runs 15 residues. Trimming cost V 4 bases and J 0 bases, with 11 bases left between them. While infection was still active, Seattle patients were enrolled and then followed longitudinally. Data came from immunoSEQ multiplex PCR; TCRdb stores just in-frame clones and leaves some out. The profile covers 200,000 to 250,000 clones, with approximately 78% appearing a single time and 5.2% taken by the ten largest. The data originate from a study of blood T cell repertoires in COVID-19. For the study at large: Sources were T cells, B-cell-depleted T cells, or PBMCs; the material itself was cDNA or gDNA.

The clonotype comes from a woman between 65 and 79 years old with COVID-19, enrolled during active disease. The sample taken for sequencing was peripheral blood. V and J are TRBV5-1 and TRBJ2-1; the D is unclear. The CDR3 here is CASSPQEVSYNEQFF. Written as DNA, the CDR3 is TGCGCCAGCAGCCCCCAAGAGGTCTCCTACAATGAGCAGTTCTTC.